The 18 T cell receptor beta chains below come from one sample, sequenced in a study of beta chain features in type 1 diabetes. The authors reverse transcribed all of the isolated RNA, so sequencing captured expressed TCRB transcripts. Assay used: immunoSEQ multiplex PCR; TCRdb lists only in-frame clones, some missing. The table has nearly 350,000 clones, roughly 8% seen once. The specimen was central memory CD4+ T cells from blood. The receptor source for this set is a young woman in good health.

This clone was detected ten times or more. The chain joins TRBV7-9 to TRBJ1-2; no reliable D call. Per the germline V gene, CDR1 is SEHNR and CDR2 is FQNEAQ (reference sequence). The CDR3 length is 12 residues. Trimming removed 3 bases from V and 8 bases from J, with 10 bases in between. The CDR3 loop is CASSLEGAGYTF. The CDR3 region has the DNA TGTGCCAGCAGCTTGGAGGGAGCGGGCTACACCTTC.

In this sample, this clone turned up a few times. V and J are TRBV7-9 and TRBJ1-1; the D is unclear. This CDR3 spans 13 amino acids. V lost 5 bases to trimming and J lost 2 bases, with 9 bases between them. Germline V gives CDR1 SEHNR, CDR2 FQNEAQ (reference sequence). The CDR3 DNA reads TGTGCCAGCAGCCAGGACGGAAACACTGAAGCTTTCTTT. Protein: CASSQDGNTEAFF.

The chain carries TRBV2 and TRBJ1-5; D remains unclear. The CDR3 length is 15 residues. Germline V CDR1 and CDR2: SNHLY, FYNNEI. Trimming cost V 5 bases and J 3 bases, with 14 bases left between them. CDR3: CASSISGVNNQPQHF. The CDR3 DNA sequence: TGTGCCAGCAGTATCTCTGGGGTGAACAATCAGCCCCAGCATTTT.

The chain combines TRBV7-2 with TRBJ1-2; 8 bases match TRBD1. Germline-derived CDR1 and CDR2 are SGHTA and FQGNSA. The CDR3 totals 15 residues. The J segment lost 4 bases and the V segment lost 3 bases, leaving 7 bases of the junction unmatched. The CDR3 coding sequence is TGTGCCAGCAGCTTCGGGACAGGCAGGGCCTATGGCTACACCTTC. Encoded protein: CASSFGTGRAYGYTF.

This rearrangement joins TRBV18 to TRBJ1-4; D is possibly TRBD1 (6 bases). The CDR3 is 13 amino acids. CDR1 KGHSH and CDR2 LQKENI come from the germline V gene. V lost 2 bases to trimming and J lost 7 bases, with 8 bases between them. CDR3 sequence: CASSPRGGEKLFF. In nucleotides, the CDR3 is TGTGCCAGCTCACCAAGAGGGGGTGAAAAACTGTTTTTT.

The chain couples TRBV7-3 to TRBJ2-7; 8 bases align to TRBD2. CDR1 is SGHTA and CDR2 is FQGTGA in the germline V gene. The CDR3 has 15 residues. The junction had 9 bases not matched to a gene; V was cut back by 5 bases and J by 3 bases. In DNA form, the CDR3 reads TGTGCCAGCAGCGCAGGTCCGGGACTAGTCTACGAGCAGTACTTC. This codes for CASSAGPGLVYEQYF.

The CDR3 here is CSVSIGSGANVLTF. CDR3 nucleotides: TGCAGCGTTTCGATAGGCTCTGGGGCCAACGTCCTGACTTTC. V gene TRBV29-1 combines with J gene TRBJ2-6; D gene uncertain. Trimming pared 5 bases from V and 0 bases from J, leaving 8 bases between. The CDR3 extends over 14 amino acids. The germline gives CDR1 SQVTM, CDR2 ANQGSEA.

The chain combines TRBV7-2 with TRBJ2-2; D remains ambiguous. The CDR3 sequence is 15 residues long. Deletions cut 5 bases from V and 2 bases from J, with 12 bases between. Per germline, CDR1 SGHTA and CDR2 FQGNSA. The CDR3 reads CASSHEMANTGELFF. CDR3 nucleotides: TGTGCCAGCAGCCACGAAATGGCTAACACCGGGGAGCTGTTTTTT.

A few counts support this clone. The J gene is TRBJ2-1, the V gene TRBV2; tentative D call: TRBD2 (7 bases). Trimming took 4 bases from V and 10 from J, leaving 17 bases between them. CDR3 size: 14 residues. In germline, CDR1 is SNHLY, CDR2 FYNNEI. Here the CDR3 DNA reads TGTGCCAGCAGTGGACCTACGGGGGGCGGGGAGCAGTTCTTC. Amino acid sequence: CASSGPTGGGEQFF.

The rearrangement joins TRBV14 to TRBJ1-5; D unclear. Germline lookup yields CDR1 SGHDN and CDR2 FVKESK. V was cut by 4 bases and J by 6 bases, with 10 bases left in between. The CDR3 loop spans 13 amino acids. In nucleotides, the CDR3 is TGTGCCAGCAGCCCCCATCCTAGTCAGCCCCAGCATTTT. Translating gives CASSPHPSQPQHF.

This clone showed up just a few times. The chain combines TRBV4-3 with TRBJ2-7, with TRBD1 matching over 8 bases. V dropped 3 bases and J dropped 6; count of bases not matched to a gene: 13. Germline V gives CDR1 LGHNA, CDR2 YSLEER. This CDR3 comprises 16 residues. The CDR3 nucleotides read TGCGCCAGCAGCCAGAAATCCGGGACAGGTGCCTCCGAGCAGTACTTC. Amino acids: CASSQKSGTGASEQYF.

The table lists this clone with a few counts. The genes are TRBV5-1 and TRBJ2-3; D not resolved. CDR3 length: 15 residues. Germline lookup yields CDR1 SGHRS and CDR2 YFSETQ. V lost 2 bases and J lost 0, with 10 bases in between. CDR3: CASSFDSTSTDTQYF. In DNA, the CDR3 is TGCGCCAGCAGCTTCGACTCTACTAGCACAGATACGCAGTATTTT.

J is TRBJ2-3 and V is TRBV11-2; 8 bases are shared with TRBD2. The germline V gene has CDR1 SGHAT and CDR2 FQNNGV. The trim removed 3 bases at V and 4 bases at J, leaving 3 bases unmatched. The CDR3 sequence is 14 residues long. The CDR3 coding sequence is TGTGCCAGCAGCTTGGGACTAGAGGCAGATACGCAGTATTTT. Protein sequence: CASSLGLEADTQYF.

J is TRBJ2-6 and V is TRBV19; 9 nucleotides agree with TRBD1. Germline lookup yields CDR1 LNHDA and CDR2 SQIVND (reference sequence). The length of the CDR3 is 16 residues. V gave up 6 bases and J gave up 0 bases; unmatched junction bases: 3. The chain's CDR3 is CASSRDRVSGANVLTF. The CDR3 DNA sequence: TGTGCCAGTAGCCGGGACAGGGTCTCTGGGGCCAACGTCCTGACTTTC.

The CDR3 DNA is TGTGCCATCAGTGAGAAGACAGGGCCCTCCTACGAGCAGTACTTC. This codes for CAISEKTGPSYEQYF. This sequence joins TRBV10-3 and TRBJ2-5, with 7 nucleotides matching TRBD1. The end of the DNA aligns better with TRBJ2-7, so the J call may be wrong. Germline CDR1 and CDR2: ENHRY and SYGVKD. The CDR3 consists of 15 residues.

This clone was found a few times. The chain is built from TRBV28 and TRBJ2-7, with no clear D. Germline lookup yields CDR1 MDHEN and CDR2 SYDVKM. This CDR3 region has 13 residues. Trimming removed 6 bases at V and 6 bases at J, with 15 bases between. CDR3 residues: CASSPFRVSEQYF. The DNA of the CDR3 is TGTGCCAGCAGCCCGTTTCGGGTTAGCGAGCAGTACTTC.

This clone has a handful of counts. The gene calls are TRBV5-1 and TRBJ2-5, with D uncertain. The CDR3 runs 14 residues. Trimming stripped 1 base from V and 1 base from J, with 8 bases between. The V gene's germline CDR1 is SGHRS and CDR2 YFSETQ. DNA of the CDR3: TGCGCCAGCAGCTTGAAGGGCAGCCAAGAGACCCAGTACTTC. It codes for CASSLKGSQETQYF. The complete variable domain, with remaining parts taken from reference TRBV5-1 and TRBJ2-5, reads KAGVTQTPRYLIKTRGQQVTLSCSPISGHRSVSWYQQTPGQGLQFLFEYFSETQRNKGNFPGRFSGRQFSNSRSEMNVSTLELGDSALYLCASSLKGSQETQYFGPGTRLLVL.

This clone has just a few counts. The chain uses TRBV6-6 and TRBJ2-3, with a possible D match to TRBD1 (7 bases). Germline V lookup: CDR1 MNHNY, CDR2 SVGAGI (reference sequence). Trimming removed 8 bases from V and 0 bases from J, with 15 bases in between. The CDR3 loop spans 15 amino acids. The CDR3 nucleotides are TGTGCCAGCGGAGGGGGACAGTATAGCACAGATACGCAGTATTTT. Translated, it gives CASGGGQYSTDTQYF.